This T cell receptor beta chain is from a study of blood T cell repertoires in COVID-19. Study-wide background: Samples representing acute and convalescent COVID-19 were sourced from the United States, Italy and Spain. The cDNA or gDNA used as material had been derived from T cells, B-cell-depleted T cells, or PBMCs.

Researchers sorted participants into cohorts using their self-reported clinical history. Germline values: CDR1 SGHRS, CDR2 YFSETQ. The ends were cut back, 4 bases at V and 1 base at J, with 17 bases in the middle. The CDR3 is 16 residues long. Authors' data handling: Reference gene primer amplification gave nucleated cell count estimates. Sequencing used immunoSEQ multiplex PCR; TCRdb keeps in-frame clones, though not all of them. The V and J calls and clone size are taken from that table; D and trimming were inferred from the DNA. Among fewer than 350,000 clones listed, about nine tenths were seen once.

The sequenced sample consisted of PBMCs or T cells enriched from blood (not recorded which). The gene calls are TRBV5-1 and TRBJ1-1; tentative D call: TRBD1 (6 bases). The source is a woman aged 40 to 55 with acute COVID-19. Here the CDR3 DNA reads TGCGCCAGCAGCATCTCTTCCGGGACACCGAACACTGAAGCTTTCTTT. The encoded protein is CASSISSGTPNTEAFF.